This T cell receptor beta chain was identified in a study of CD8 T cells in Susac syndrome. Background on the study: Sequenced Susac syndrome patients included 5 or 6 with clinically active disease and about eight in remission.

Reverse transcription of roughly 0.5 to 1 ug RNA was performed with random hexamers. MiXCR, applied by TCRdb to the immunoSEQ multiplex PCR reads, yields one record per CDR3 protein. The table has more than 150,000 distinct CDR3 sequences, roughly 95% seen once. Looked up from germline, CDR1 is SNHLY and CDR2 is FYNNEI. V lost 8 bases and J 12 bases, leaving 14 bases between the germline ends. The CDR3 spans 12 residues. This clonotype appeared a single time. The antigen is unknown. Study observations and caveats: It was acknowledged in the study that its TCR sequencing and HLA analysis involved a relatively small number of individuals.

Sequencing targeted TCR beta in T cells from blood (CD8+ and CD4+). The sequenced sample was CD4+ T cells from PBMCs. The TCR comes from a human donor with Susac syndrome. The genes are TRBV2 and TRBJ2-6; D not resolved. CDR3 in DNA: TGTGCCAGCCTTCCCCAGGTCCCCGTCCTGACTTTC. As protein: CASLPQVPVLTF.